One T cell receptor beta chain is described in this entry. Its antigen is undetermined. The V and J ends lost 11 bases and 1 base, in that order; junction bases with no gene match: 7. This CDR3 region has 14 residues. The germline gives CDR1 LNHDA, CDR2 SQIVND (reference sequence). The data were taken from a study of OX40 agonist ivuxolimab in advanced cancers. For the study at large: An agonistic human IgG2 monoclonal antibody against OX40 (CD134) was given. Patients receiving dose escalation had hepatocellular carcinoma, melanoma, renal cell or head and neck cancer.

Profiling relied on immunoSEQ multiplex PCR, and the TCRdb table lists in-frame clones only, not all of them. The sample lists about 60,000 clones; 88% were seen once. Study-wide findings and caveats: At 0.1 to 3.0 mg/kg, CD4+ and CD8+ blood T cells expanded clonally by week 6.

This receptor was obtained from an adult with an advanced solid tumor such as melanoma, head and neck, liver or kidney cancer. Specimen: CD4+ or CD8+ T cells sorted from blood, collected in a trial of the OX40 agonist ivuxolimab. The V and J genes are TRBV19 and TRBJ2-2; 7 nucleotides agree with TRBD1. The DNA of the CDR3 is TGTGCCTGCAGACAGGGACAGAACACCGGGGAGCTGTTTTTT. Translation gives CACRQGQNTGELFF.